The clone carrying this TCR beta chain was seen a few times. TCRB transcripts that were expressed got sequenced, as all of the isolated RNA had been reverse transcribed. Naive, central memory and regulatory T cell samples averaged roughly 3.4 million immunoSEQ reads each. Assay used: immunoSEQ multiplex PCR; TCRdb lists only in-frame clones, some missing. This table has about 230,000 clones, over 9.5% appearing once. The record originates from a study of beta chain features in type 1 diabetes. J gave up 6 bases and V 5 bases, and 11 bases lay outside the gene matches. This CDR3 spans 14 amino acids. Germline CDR1 and CDR2: GTSNPN and SVGIG (reference sequence).

Source material: naive CD4+ T cells from blood. The genes are TRBV30 and TRBJ1-2; 8 bases line up with TRBD1. This TCR was recovered from a woman aged 18-35 years in good health. This CDR3 reads CAWRIGDRFNGYTF. The CDR3 DNA reads as TGTGCCTGGCGGATTGGGGACAGGTTCAATGGCTACACCTTC.